This TCR beta chain was identified in a study of identical twins listed by TCRdb under 2016. Broadly, across the study: To test whether fetal clonotypes persist, this study deep-sequenced TCR alpha and beta repertoires from monozygotic twins, from unrelated adults of various ages, and from cord blood. To rule out contamination, the twin experiments were replicated at different times with different library preparation protocols.

All donors were healthy Caucasians. Three pairs of female monozygotic twins, all aged roughly 18 to 29 years, were included in the twin cohort. Peripheral blood mononuclear cells were the source from which RNA for the TCR libraries was isolated. Regarding this clonotype: Its antigen remains unidentified. Per-base qualities were not stored, and no clone one base away is much larger.

Results the study describes overall, beyond this receptor: In monozygotic twins, recombination models systematically underestimated out-of-frame TCR alpha sharing, but the models matched the sharing seen between unrelated individuals. Compared with coincidental sharing between unrelated individuals, an excess of low generation-probability sequences was observed among out-of-frame TCR alpha sequences shared between twins. Because the same donors could not be followed over many years, conclusions were based on cross-sectional statistical analysis. Zero-insertion analyses could be partly confounded by invariant T cells such as MAIT and iNKT, though diverse VJ usage argued against such confounding for most clonotypes. Excess twin sharing in beta out-of-frame sequences was weaker because fewer shared sequences lowered the signal-to-noise ratio. Fewer insertions were carried by abundant cord blood beta clonotypes; a weaker similar trend was observed in young adult naive repertoires, while no such trend was observed in memory repertoires.

The library was produced with 5' RACE. For sequencing, an Illumina HiSeq 2000 was employed. Template switching added a universal primer binding site, and the final cDNA carried a unique molecular identifier that allowed TCR cDNA molecules to be counted accurately. Specific primers in the conserved constant-segment region were used to synthesize first-strand cDNA for TCR alpha and beta chains. To control for contamination, every cDNA library was double barcoded, receiving both a SMART-Mk sample barcode and Illumina barcodes. TruSeq adapter sequences and Illumina sample barcodes were added in two successive PCR steps. The Illumina HiSeq platform was used with custom primers to sequence TCR alpha and beta cDNA libraries. On the authors' methods: MiGEC processed the raw reads to extract unique molecular identifiers, while MiXCR was used to determine the CDR3 positions. For each individual, recombination models were inferred using an EM algorithm with the repgenHMM and IGoR tools. The analysis of shared clonotypes was done with the tcR package in R, with sharing normalized by the product of cloneset sizes. To study raw recombination free of thymic and clonal selection effects, out-of-frame nonproductive sequences were analyzed. TCRdb trimmed the raw reads at Q25, called clones with MiXCR and kept productive beta chains. Each entry merges the rows of one CDR3 protein and shows their most common DNA and genes. The V and J calls come from TCRdb's annotation, not from the publication. The sample table holds about 690,000 distinct CDR3 sequences, of which approximately 21% were seen once. The top ten clonotypes cover 4.3% of the sample.

Another study also made use of these data, one on T cells expressing NK-cell markers. The other study reports the following: In sorted CD3+CD56+NKG2C+, CD3+CD56+NKG2C- and CD3+CD56-NKG2C+ T-cell subsets from several donors, TCR beta-chain repertoires were profiled. Seven of the eight sequenced donors were HCMV-seropositive and one was HCMV-seronegative. In several experiments an anti-gammadeltaTCR antibody was added to restrict sorting to alphabetaTCR-expressing T cells. In more than five donors, the dominant CD3+CD56+NKG2C+ clonotypes were found to rank among the top 10 CD8+ clonotypes and to make up roughly 1.0-7.0% of CD8+ T cells. Those dominant clonotypes were again the most abundant among CD3+CD56-NKG2C+ cells in a handful of donors, at roughly 25-60.1%. Whether the expanded NKG2C-expressing T cell clones were specific for HCMV antigens remained unclear. All eight donors whose samples were sequenced were randomly selected healthy volunteers, three of them men and five women. To determine HCMV serostatus, a commercial ELISA kit was used to detect HCMV-specific IgG in serum. For 5 or 6 donors, unsorted PBMC were also used to sequence bulk peripheral blood T-cell repertoires. MIGEC was used to demultiplex reads and group reads by UMI, and MiTCR was used to assemble and quantify clonotypes. To exclude erroneous sequences, any TCR cDNA sequence not supported by at least two reads was discarded. The tcR package was used for downstream repertoire analysis, with clonotypes matched between fractions based on CDR3 nucleotide sequence plus V segment. VDJmatch was used to annotate antigen specificity against VDJdb, with one amino acid substitution allowed in CDR3.

This clonotype was obtained from a woman younger than 35 in good health. Material for sequencing was PBMCs.

The DNA sequence is given as TGCAGTGCTAGAGATCCCTCCCCAACTAGCGGGAACATAGGGACGGCGTACAATGAGCAGTTCTTC. This yields the protein CSARDPSPTSGNIGTAYNEQFF. This receptor chain uses TRBV20-1 and TRBJ2-1, and 10 bases in between align with TRBD2. V is cut back by 0 bases and J by 4 bases, with 24 bases in the junction unmatched. The CDR3 goes from the cysteine to the phenylalanine over 22 residues. Only CDR3 DNA is held: 66 bases, read in frame from base 1. According to the germline V gene (reference sequence), CDR1 reads DFQATT and CDR2 reads SNEGSKA.